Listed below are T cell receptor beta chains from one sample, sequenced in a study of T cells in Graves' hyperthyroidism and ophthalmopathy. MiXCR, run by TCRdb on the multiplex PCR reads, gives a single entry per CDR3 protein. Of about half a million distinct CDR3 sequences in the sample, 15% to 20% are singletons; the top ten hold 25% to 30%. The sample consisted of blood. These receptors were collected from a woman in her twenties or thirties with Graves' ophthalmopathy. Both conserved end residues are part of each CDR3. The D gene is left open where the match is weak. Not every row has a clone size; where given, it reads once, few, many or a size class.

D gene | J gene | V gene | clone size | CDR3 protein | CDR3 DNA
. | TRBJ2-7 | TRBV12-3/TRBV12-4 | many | CASSPLTPGEQYF | TGTGCCAGCAGTCCTCTGACCCCCGGAGAGCAGTACTTC
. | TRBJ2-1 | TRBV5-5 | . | CASSSEGASYNEQFF | TGTGCCAGCAGCTCAGAAGGGGCCTCATACAATGAGCAGTTCTTC
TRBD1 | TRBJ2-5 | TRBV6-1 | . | CASSEDSRQGLTETQYF | TGTGCCAGCAGTGAAGATAGTAGACAGGGGTTAACGGAGACCCAGTACTTC
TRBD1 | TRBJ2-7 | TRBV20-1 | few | CSGLDRVYEQYF | TGCAGTGGATTGGACAGGGTCTACGAGCAGTACTTC
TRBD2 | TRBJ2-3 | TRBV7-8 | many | CAGRDFTTDTQYF | TGTGCCGGGAGGGACTTTACCACAGATACGCAGTATTTT
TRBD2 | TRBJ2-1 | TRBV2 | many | CASSEEREKVNEQFF | TGTGCCAGCAGTGAGGAGCGGGAGAAGGTAAATGAGCAGTTCTTC
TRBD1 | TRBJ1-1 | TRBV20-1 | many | CSARWDRGFNEAFF | TGCAGTGCTAGATGGGACAGGGGGTTCAATGAAGCTTTCTTT
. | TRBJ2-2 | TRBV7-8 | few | CASSSTRRTGELFF | TGTGCCAGCAGCTCCACTCGGAGGACCGGGGAGCTGTTTTTT
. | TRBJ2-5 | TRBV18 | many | CASSPGQSETQYF | TGTGCCAGCTCCCCGGGGCAGTCGGAGACCCAGTACTTC
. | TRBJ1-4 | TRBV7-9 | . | CASSFRTANEKLFF | TGTGCCAGCAGCTTTCGGACAGCTAATGAAAAACTGTTTTTT
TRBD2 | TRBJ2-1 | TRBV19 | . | CASSIELAGASSYNEQFF | TGTGCCAGTAGTATAGAACTAGCGGGAGCGAGCTCCTACAATGAGCAGTTCTTC
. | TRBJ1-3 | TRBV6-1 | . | CASSEGQAAGNTIYF | TGTGCCAGCAGTGAAGGGCAGGCTGCCGGAAACACCATATATTTT
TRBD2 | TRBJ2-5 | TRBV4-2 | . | CASSQSGTSGIVGETQYF | TGTGCCAGCAGCCAAAGCGGGACTAGCGGGATTGTAGGGGAGACCCAGTACTTC
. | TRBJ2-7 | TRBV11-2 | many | CASSLGTGTSEQYF | TGTGCCAGCAGCTTGGGGACAGGGACTAGCGAGCAGTACTTC
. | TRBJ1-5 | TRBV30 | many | CAWSREGQSPQHF | TGTGCCTGGAGTAGGGAGGGGCAGTCGCCCCAGCATTTT
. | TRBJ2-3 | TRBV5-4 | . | CASSLWVGRPSTDTQYF | TGTGCCAGCAGCTTGTGGGTGGGACGACCCAGCACAGATACGCAGTATTTT
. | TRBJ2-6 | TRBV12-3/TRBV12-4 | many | CASSFESGANVLTF | TGTGCCAGCAGTTTCGAATCTGGGGCCAACGTCCTGACTTTC
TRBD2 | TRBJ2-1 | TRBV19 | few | CASSTTSGRASYNEQFF | TGTGCCAGTAGCACGACTAGCGGGAGGGCCTCCTACAATGAGCAGTTCTTC
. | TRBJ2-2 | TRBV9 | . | CASSGLGRVDTGELFF | TGTGCCAGCAGCGGCCTCGGCAGGGTAGACACCGGGGAGCTGTTTTTT
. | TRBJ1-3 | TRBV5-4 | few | CASRYQSVRGNTIYF | TGTGCCAGCAGATATCAGTCTGTACGCGGAAACACCATATATTTT
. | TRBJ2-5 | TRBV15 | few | CATSRDRSGSETQYF | TGTGCCACCAGCAGAGATAGGAGTGGATCAGAGACCCAGTACTTC
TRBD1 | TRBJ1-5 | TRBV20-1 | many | CSARGTGTTQPQHF | TGCAGTGCTAGAGGGACAGGGACGACTCAGCCCCAGCATTTT
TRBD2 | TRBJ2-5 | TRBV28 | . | CASSFWEREPQETQYF | TGTGCCAGCAGTTTTTGGGAGCGGGAGCCTCAAGAGACCCAGTACTTC
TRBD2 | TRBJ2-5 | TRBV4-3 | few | CASSQDASGLAALRYF | TGCGCCAGCAGCCAAGATGCGTCGGGACTAGCGGCTCTTCGGTACTTC
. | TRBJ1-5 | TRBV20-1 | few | CSARDHWTDGSNQPQHF | TGCAGTGCTAGAGATCACTGGACGGACGGCAGCAATCAGCCCCAGCATTTT
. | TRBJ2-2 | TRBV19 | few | CASSHASRWTGELFF | TGTGCCAGTAGCCACGCGTCCCGCTGGACCGGGGAGCTGTTTTTT
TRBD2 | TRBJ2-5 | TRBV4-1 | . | CASRLGLAGGSETQYF | TGCGCCAGCAGACTCGGACTAGCGGGAGGCAGTGAGACCCAGTACTTC
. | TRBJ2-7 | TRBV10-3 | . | CAIEEHHLGEQYF | TGTGCCATCGAGGAGCACCATCTCGGCGAGCAGTACTTC
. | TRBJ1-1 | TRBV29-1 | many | CSGVGSHDTEAFF | TGCAGCGGCGTGGGGTCCCATGACACTGAAGCTTTCTTT
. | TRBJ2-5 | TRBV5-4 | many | CASSNRDGEETQYF | TGTGCCAGCAGCAACCGGGACGGTGAAGAGACCCAGTACTTC
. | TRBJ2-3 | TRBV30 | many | CAWSVSDTQYF | TGTGCCTGGAGTGTATCGGATACGCAGTATTTT
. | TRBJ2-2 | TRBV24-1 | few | CATSDLRSGPGELFF | TGTGCCACCAGTGACCTCCGGAGCGGCCCCGGGGAGCTGTTTTTT
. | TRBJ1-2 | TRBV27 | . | CASSLSLSNYGYTF | TGTGCCAGCAGTTTAAGTCTCTCTAACTATGGCTACACCTTC
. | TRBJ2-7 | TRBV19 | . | CASSNTDPYEQYF | TGTGCCAGTAGTAACACCGACCCCTACGAGCAGTACTTC
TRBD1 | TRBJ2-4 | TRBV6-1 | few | CASSVMTGWPLAKNIQYF | TGTGCCAGCAGTGTTATGACAGGGTGGCCGCTAGCCAAAAACATTCAGTACTTC
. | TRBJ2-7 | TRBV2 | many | CASGGQGEQYF | TGTGCCTCTGGGGGGCAGGGCGAGCAGTACTTC
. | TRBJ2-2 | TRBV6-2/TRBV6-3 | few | CASSYLFAETNTGELFF | TGTGCCAGCAGTTACCTGTTCGCGGAGACGAACACCGGGGAGCTGTTTTTT
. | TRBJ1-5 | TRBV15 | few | CATSRDQGLGQPQHF | TGTGCCACCAGCAGAGACCAGGGCCTGGGTCAGCCCCAGCATTTT
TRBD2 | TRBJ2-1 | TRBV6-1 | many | CASSGLSGGSYNEQFF | TGTGCCAGCAGTGGGTTATCGGGAGGGTCTTACAATGAGCAGTTCTTC
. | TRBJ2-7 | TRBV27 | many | CASRMDDLTYEQYF | TGTGCCAGCAGGATGGACGACCTGACCTACGAGCAGTACTTC
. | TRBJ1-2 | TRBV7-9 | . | CASTLDLYGYTF | TGTGCCAGCACCTTAGACCTCTATGGCTACACCTTC
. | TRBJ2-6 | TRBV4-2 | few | CASSQKQTWGANVLTF | TGTGCCAGCAGCCAGAAACAAACCTGGGGGGCCAACGTCCTGACTTTC
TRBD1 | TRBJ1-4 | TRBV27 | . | CASSGDRGQGEEKLFF | TGTGCCAGCAGTGGGGACAGGGGGCAAGGGGAAGAAAAACTGTTTTTT
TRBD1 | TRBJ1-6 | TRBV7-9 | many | CASSPWTGGSPLHF | TGTGCCAGCAGCCCTTGGACAGGAGGATCACCCCTCCACTTT
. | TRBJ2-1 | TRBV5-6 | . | CASHSGFYNEQFF | TGTGCCTCCCATTCCGGGTTTTACAATGAGCAGTTCTTC
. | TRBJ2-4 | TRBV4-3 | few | CASSQLGLTKNIQYF | TGCGCCAGCAGCCAGTTAGGACTAACGAAAAACATTCAGTACTTC
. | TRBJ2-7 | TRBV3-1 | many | CASSPSTSSEQYF | TGTGCCAGCAGCCCGTCGACTAGTAGCGAGCAGTACTTC
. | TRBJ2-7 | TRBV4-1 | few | CASSHPGRGAYEQYF | TGCGCCAGCAGCCATCCTGGCCGGGGTGCCTACGAGCAGTACTTC
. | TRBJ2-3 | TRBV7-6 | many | CASSLVFTTDTQYF | TGTGCCAGCAGCTTAGTCTTCACCACAGATACGCAGTATTTT
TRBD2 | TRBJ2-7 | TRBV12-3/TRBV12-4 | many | CASSSALSGSSYEQYF | TGTGCCAGCAGTTCCGCCCTTAGCGGGAGCTCCTACGAGCAGTACTTC
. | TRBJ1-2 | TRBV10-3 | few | CAISDPWGEGVEDCGYTF | TGTGCCATCAGTGACCCTTGGGGAGAGGGCGTAGAGGACTGTGGCTACACCTTC
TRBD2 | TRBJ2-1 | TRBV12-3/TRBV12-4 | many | CASSFPSGQKEYNEQFF | TGTGCCAGCAGTTTCCCTAGCGGACAAAAGGAGTACAATGAGCAGTTCTTC
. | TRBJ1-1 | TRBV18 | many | CASSPTLGTDTEAFF | TGTGCCAGCTCACCAACTCTCGGGACGGACACTGAAGCTTTCTTT